This TCR beta chain was found in a study of T cells in Graves' hyperthyroidism and ophthalmopathy. Overall study results and limits: Separation of ophthalmopathy from stable hyperthyroidism was achieved by a 13 V-J model.

Regarding this clonotype: Its antigen is not identified.

Template material for amplifying TCR beta CDR3 regions consisted of RNA transcripts. HTBI primers drove first-round RT-PCR of the TCR CDR3. TCRdb fed the multiplex PCR reads into MiXCR, producing one record per CDR3 protein. The sample has 650,000 to 800,000 distinct CDR3 sequences; just under 45% are singletons. This CDR3 has 12 amino acids. Trimming shortened V by 5 bases and J by 7 bases, and 9 bases separated the two germline ends. CDR1 is SNHLY and CDR2 is FYNNEI in the germline V gene. This TCR was recovered from an adult man with Graves' disease, either hyperthyroidism or ophthalmopathy (not recorded which). Sequencing was performed on peripheral blood or thyroid tissue (not recorded which). The V call is TRBV2, the J call TRBJ1-3; D gene unclear. CDR3 residues: CASSLETNTIYF. CDR3 in DNA: TGTGCCAGCAGTCTAGAGACGAACACCATATATTTT.